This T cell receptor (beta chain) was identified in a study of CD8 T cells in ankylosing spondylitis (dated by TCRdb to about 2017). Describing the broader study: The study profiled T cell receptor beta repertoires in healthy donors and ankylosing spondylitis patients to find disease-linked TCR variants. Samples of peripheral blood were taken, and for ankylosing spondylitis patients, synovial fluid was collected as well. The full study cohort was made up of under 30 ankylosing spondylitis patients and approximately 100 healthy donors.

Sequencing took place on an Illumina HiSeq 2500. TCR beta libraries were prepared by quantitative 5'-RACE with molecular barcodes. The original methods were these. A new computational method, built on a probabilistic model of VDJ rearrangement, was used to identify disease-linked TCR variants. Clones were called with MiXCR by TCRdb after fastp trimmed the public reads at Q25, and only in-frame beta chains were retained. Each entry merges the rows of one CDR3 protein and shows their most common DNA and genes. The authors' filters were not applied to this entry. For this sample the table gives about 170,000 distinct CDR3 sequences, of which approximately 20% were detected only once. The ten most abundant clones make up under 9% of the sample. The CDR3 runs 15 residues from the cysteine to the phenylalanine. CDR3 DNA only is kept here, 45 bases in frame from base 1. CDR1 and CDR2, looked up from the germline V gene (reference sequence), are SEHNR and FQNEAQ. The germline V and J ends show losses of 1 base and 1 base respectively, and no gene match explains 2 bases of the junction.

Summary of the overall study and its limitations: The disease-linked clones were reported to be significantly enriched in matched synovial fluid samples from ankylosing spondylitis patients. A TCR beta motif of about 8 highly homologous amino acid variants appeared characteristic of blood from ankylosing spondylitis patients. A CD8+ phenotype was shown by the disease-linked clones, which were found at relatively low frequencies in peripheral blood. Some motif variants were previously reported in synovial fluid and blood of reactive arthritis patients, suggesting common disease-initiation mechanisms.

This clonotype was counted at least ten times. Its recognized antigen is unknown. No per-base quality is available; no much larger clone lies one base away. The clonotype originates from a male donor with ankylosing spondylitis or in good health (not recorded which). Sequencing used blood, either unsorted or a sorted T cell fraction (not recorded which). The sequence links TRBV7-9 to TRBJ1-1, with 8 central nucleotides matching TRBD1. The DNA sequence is TGTGCCAGCAGCTTAGGCGGACAGGGGAACACTGAAGCTTTCTTT. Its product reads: CASSLGGQGNTEAFF.